These T cell receptor beta chains were read from a single sample in a study of T cells after yellow fever vaccination. MiXCR, run by TCRdb on the 5' RACE reads, gives a single entry per CDR3 protein. The sample includes around 360,000 distinct CDR3 sequences, roughly 10% of them seen just once. The sequenced sample was PBMCs, obtained on the day of the first yellow fever vaccination. Source of these receptors: a man between 18 and 35 years old who received the YFV17D yellow fever vaccine. CDR3s include the opening cysteine and the closing phenylalanine or tryptophan. Each record gives: D gene, clone size, V gene, J gene, CDR3 protein, CDR3 DNA. D genes are given only for firm matches. The size of a clone is reported for some rows only, either as once, few or many, or as a class for expanded clones.

-	-	TRBV12-3/TRBV12-4	TRBJ2-1	CASRPRATGDEQFF	TGTGCCAGCAGGCCCCGTGCTACTGGGGATGAGCAGTTCTTC
-	few	TRBV19	TRBJ1-1	CASGRGRYTEAFF	TGTGCCAGTGGGAGAGGGAGATACACTGAAGCTTTCTTT
TRBD2	-	TRBV2	TRBJ2-1	CASSDLSGGTYNEQFF	TGTGCCAGCAGTGACTTGAGCGGGGGAACCTACAATGAGCAGTTCTTC
TRBD2	few	TRBV3-1	TRBJ2-1	CASSPLTSGGVNEQFF	TGTGCCAGCAGCCCCTTGACTAGCGGGGGGGTCAATGAGCAGTTCTTC
-	-	TRBV12-3/TRBV12-4	TRBJ1-4	CASKLTGGITNEKLFF	TGTGCCAGCAAACTAACGGGGGGCATCACTAATGAAAAACTGTTTTTT
-	-	TRBV5-1	TRBJ2-3	CASSFGQFTDTQYF	TGCGCCAGCAGCTTTGGGCAGTTCACAGATACGCAGTATTTT
TRBD2	few	TRBV7-6	TRBJ2-3	CASSLGGVAGEFTDTQYF	TGTGCCAGCAGCTTAGGGGGCGTAGCGGGGGAGTTCACAGATACGCAGTATTTT
-	-	TRBV24-1	TRBJ2-3	CATSDLTRGRDTQYF	TGTGCCACCAGTGATTTGACCAGGGGCCGGGATACGCAGTATTTT
TRBD2	many	TRBV6-2/TRBV6-3	TRBJ2-1	CASAKSGGSEQFF	TGTGCCAGCGCGAAGTCCGGGGGGTCTGAGCAGTTCTTC
-	few	TRBV7-3	TRBJ2-6	CASSLQGAGANVLTF	TGTGCCAGCAGCTTACAGGGTGCTGGGGCCAACGTCCTGACTTTC
-	many	TRBV12-3/TRBV12-4	TRBJ2-7	CASSLRRTRVLYEQYF	TGTGCCAGCAGTTTGAGGCGGACTCGGGTTCTATACGAGCAGTACTTC
TRBD2	-	TRBV5-1	TRBJ2-3	CASSRTRGALTDTQYF	TGCGCCAGCAGCAGGACGCGGGGGGCCCTCACAGATACGCAGTATTTT
TRBD2	few	TRBV4-2	TRBJ2-1	CASSQDASGGFNNEQFF	TGTGCCAGCAGCCAAGATGCTAGCGGGGGGTTTAACAATGAGCAGTTCTTC
TRBD2	few	TRBV7-9	TRBJ2-1	CASSPGLAGINAEQFF	TGTGCCAGCAGCCCTGGACTAGCGGGGATCAATGCTGAGCAGTTCTTC
-	few	TRBV5-1	TRBJ1-2	CASSLAPGAQKTDGYTF	TGCGCCAGCAGCTTGGCTCCAGGGGCGCAGAAAACGGATGGCTACACCTTC
-	few	TRBV4-1	TRBJ1-4	CASSQEAGAKLFF	TGCGCCAGCAGCCAAGAAGCGGGGGCGAAACTGTTTTTT
TRBD2	few	TRBV18	TRBJ2-3	CASSQNLAGGTDTQYF	TGTGCCAGCTCACAAAACCTAGCGGGGGGCACAGATACGCAGTATTTT
-	few	TRBV7-2	TRBJ2-4	CASSLVQGRENIQYF	TGTGCCAGCAGCTTAGTACAGGGGAGGGAAAACATTCAGTACTTC
-	once	TRBV5-4	TRBJ2-7	CASSPRTSPYEQYF	TGTGCCAGCAGCCCCCGGACCAGCCCTTACGAGCAGTACTTC
TRBD1	few	TRBV6-1	TRBJ2-3	CASGGPQGADTQYF	TGTGCCAGCGGGGGTCCCCAGGGGGCAGATACGCAGTATTTT
-	many	TRBV20-1	TRBJ2-5	CSARDLKGEETQYF	TGCAGTGCGCGGGACCTAAAAGGGGAAGAGACCCAGTACTTC
-	many	TRBV25-1	TRBJ1-4	CASSDHRSNEKLFF	TGTGCCAGCAGTGACCACAGGAGTAATGAAAAACTGTTTTTT
-	-	TRBV15	TRBJ1-2	CATHPGRTSGYGYTF	TGTGCCACCCACCCGGGAAGAACCTCGGGATATGGCTACACCTTC
-	few	TRBV29-1	TRBJ1-1	CSAGLGNTEAFF	TGCAGCGCTGGCCTGGGGAACACTGAAGCTTTCTTT
-	-	TRBV12-3/TRBV12-4	TRBJ1-5	CASSLTRQPQHF	TGTGCCAGCAGTTTAACCCGACAGCCCCAGCATTTT
TRBD2	few	TRBV10-3	TRBJ2-7	CAISESGSSGGTYEQYF	TGTGCCATCAGTGAGTCCGGGTCTAGCGGGGGGACCTACGAGCAGTACTTC
-	few	TRBV7-8	TRBJ1-5	CASSNHRDNQPQHF	TGTGCCAGCAGCAATCACAGGGACAATCAGCCCCAGCATTTT
TRBD1	-	TRBV6-1	TRBJ2-3	CVSSLTGASGSTDTQYF	TGTGTCAGCAGCCTAACAGGGGCGTCGGGGAGCACAGATACGCAGTATTTT
-	few	TRBV9	TRBJ1-4	CASSVTGFNEKLFF	TGTGCCAGCAGCGTCACAGGCTTCAATGAAAAACTGTTTTTT
-	-	TRBV6-1	TRBJ1-3	CASSEDGGTGNTIYF	TGTGCCAGCAGTGAAGATGGAGGAACTGGAAACACCATATATTTT
-	few	TRBV5-1	TRBJ1-2	CASSSGQVANYGYTF	TGCGCCAGCAGTTCAGGGCAGGTCGCGAACTATGGCTACACCTTC